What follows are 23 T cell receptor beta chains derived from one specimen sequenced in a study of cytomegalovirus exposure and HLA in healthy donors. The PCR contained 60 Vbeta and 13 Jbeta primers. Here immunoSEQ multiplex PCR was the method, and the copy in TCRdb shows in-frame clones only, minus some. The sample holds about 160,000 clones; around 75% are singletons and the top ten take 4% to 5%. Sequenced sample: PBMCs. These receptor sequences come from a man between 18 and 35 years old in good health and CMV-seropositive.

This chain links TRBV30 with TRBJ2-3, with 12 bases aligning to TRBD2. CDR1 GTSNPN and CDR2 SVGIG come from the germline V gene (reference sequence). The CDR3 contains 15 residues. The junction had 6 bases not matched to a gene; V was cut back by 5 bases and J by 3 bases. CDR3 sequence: CAWGPGLAGTDTQYF. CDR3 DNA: TGTGCCTGGGGGCCTGGACTAGCGGGGACAGATACGCAGTATTTT.

The CDR3 spells CASSFRGGAYNEQFF. The DNA of the CDR3 is TGTGCCAGCAGTTTCCGGGGGGGCGCCTACAATGAGCAGTTCTTC. V usage is TRBV6-5 and J usage is TRBJ2-1; TRBD2 agrees at 8 bases. V lost 4 bases, J lost 2 bases, and 4 bases stayed unmatched. Germline CDR1 is MNHEY and CDR2 is SVGAGI. The CDR3 length is 15 residues.

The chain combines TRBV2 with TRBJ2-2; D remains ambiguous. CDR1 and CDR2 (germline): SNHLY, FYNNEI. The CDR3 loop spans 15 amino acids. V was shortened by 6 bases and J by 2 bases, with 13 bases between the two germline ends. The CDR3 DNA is TGTGCCAGCAGCTCCTCAGGTAGAAACACCGGGGAGCTGTTTTTT. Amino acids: CASSSSGRNTGELFF. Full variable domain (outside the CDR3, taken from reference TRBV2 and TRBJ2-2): EPEVTQTPSHQVTQMGQEVILRCVPISNHLYFYWYRQILGQKVEFLVSFYNNEISEKSEIFDDQFSVERPDGSNFTLKIRSTKLEDSAMYFCASSSSGRNTGELFFGEGSRLTVL.

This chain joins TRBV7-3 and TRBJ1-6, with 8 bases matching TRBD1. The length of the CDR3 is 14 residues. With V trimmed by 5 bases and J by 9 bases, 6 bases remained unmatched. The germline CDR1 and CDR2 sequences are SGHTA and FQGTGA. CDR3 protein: CASSPTGGGSPLHF. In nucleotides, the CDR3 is TGTGCCAGCAGCCCTACAGGGGGAGGTTCACCCCTCCACTTT.

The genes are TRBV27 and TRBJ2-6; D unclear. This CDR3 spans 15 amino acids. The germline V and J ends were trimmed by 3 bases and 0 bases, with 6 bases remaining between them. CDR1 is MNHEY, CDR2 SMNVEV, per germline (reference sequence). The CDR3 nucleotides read TGTGCCAGCAGTTTGGGCAGCTCTGGGGCCAACGTCCTGACTTTC. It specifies CASSLGSSGANVLTF.

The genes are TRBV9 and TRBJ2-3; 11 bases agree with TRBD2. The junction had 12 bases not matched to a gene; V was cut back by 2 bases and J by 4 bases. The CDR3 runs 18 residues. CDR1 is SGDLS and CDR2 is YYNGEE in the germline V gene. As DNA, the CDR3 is TGTGCCAGCAGCGTCGGTAGCGGGGGGGCGAGGCTGTCAGATACGCAGTATTTT. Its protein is CASSVGSGGARLSDTQYF.

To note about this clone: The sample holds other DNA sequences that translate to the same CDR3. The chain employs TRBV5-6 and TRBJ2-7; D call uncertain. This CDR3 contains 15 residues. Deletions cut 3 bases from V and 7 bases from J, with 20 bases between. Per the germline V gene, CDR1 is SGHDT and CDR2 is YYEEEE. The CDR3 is CASSWDSGGSWEQYV. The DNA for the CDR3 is TGTGCCAGCAGCTGGGATTCTGGTGGGTCGTGGGAGCAGTACGTC.

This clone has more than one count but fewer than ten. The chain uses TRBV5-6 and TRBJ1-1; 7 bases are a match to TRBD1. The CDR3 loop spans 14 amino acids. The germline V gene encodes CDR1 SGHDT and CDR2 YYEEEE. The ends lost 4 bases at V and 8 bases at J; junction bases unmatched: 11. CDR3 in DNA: TGTGCCAGCAGCACCCCGAACAGGGGTGAGGAAGCTTTCTTT. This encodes CASSTPNRGEEAFF.

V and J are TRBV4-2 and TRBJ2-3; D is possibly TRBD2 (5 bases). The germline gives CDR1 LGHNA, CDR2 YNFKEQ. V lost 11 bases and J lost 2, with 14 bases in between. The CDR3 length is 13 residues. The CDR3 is CASRGLPTDTQYF. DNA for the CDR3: TGTGCCTCGAGAGGACTTCCCACAGATACGCAGTATTTT.

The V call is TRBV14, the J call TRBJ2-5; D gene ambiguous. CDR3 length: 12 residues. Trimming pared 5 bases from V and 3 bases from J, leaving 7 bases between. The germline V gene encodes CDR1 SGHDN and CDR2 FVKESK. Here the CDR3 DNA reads TGTGCCAGCAGCGTAAGAGAAGAGACCCAGTACTTC. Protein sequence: CASSVREETQYF.

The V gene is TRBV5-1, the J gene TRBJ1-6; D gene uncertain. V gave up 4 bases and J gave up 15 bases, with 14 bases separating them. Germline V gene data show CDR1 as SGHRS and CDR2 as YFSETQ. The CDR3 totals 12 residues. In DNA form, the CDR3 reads TGCGCCAGCAGCGTTGATCCCCGGGTCCTCCACTTT. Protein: CASSVDPRVLHF.

CDR3 region: CASSKGPGGGPMNTEAFF. The CDR3 region has the DNA TGTGCCAGCAGCAAGGGGCCAGGGGGCGGCCCTATGAACACTGAAGCTTTCTTT. The genes are TRBV5-6 and TRBJ1-1, with 8 bases identical to TRBD1. The CDR3 extends over 18 amino acids. J lost 0 bases, V lost 4 bases, and 14 bases had no gene match. Germline lookup yields CDR1 SGHDT and CDR2 YYEEEE.

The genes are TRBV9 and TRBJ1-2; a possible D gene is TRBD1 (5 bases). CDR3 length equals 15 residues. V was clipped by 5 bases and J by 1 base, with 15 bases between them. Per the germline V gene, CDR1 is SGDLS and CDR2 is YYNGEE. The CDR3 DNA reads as TGTGCCAGCAGGTATGGTGTCAGGGATAACTATGGCTACACCTTC. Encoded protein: CASRYGVRDNYGYTF.

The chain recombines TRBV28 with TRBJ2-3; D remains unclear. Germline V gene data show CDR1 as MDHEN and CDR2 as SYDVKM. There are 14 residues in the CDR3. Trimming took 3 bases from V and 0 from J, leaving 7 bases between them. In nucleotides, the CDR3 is TGTGCCAGCAGTTTCCCGCAGAGCACAGATACGCAGTATTTT. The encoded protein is CASSFPQSTDTQYF.

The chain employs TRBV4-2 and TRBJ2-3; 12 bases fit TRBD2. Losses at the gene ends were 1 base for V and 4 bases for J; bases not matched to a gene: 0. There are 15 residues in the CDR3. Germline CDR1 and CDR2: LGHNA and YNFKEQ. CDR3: CASSQGLAGADTQYF. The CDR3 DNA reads TGTGCCAGCAGCCAAGGACTAGCGGGAGCAGATACGCAGTATTTT.

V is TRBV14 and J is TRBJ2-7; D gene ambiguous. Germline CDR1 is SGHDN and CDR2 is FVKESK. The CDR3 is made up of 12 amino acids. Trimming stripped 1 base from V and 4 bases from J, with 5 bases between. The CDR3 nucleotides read TGTGCCAGCAGCCAAGGCAGGTACGAGCAGTACGTC. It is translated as CASSQGRYEQYV.

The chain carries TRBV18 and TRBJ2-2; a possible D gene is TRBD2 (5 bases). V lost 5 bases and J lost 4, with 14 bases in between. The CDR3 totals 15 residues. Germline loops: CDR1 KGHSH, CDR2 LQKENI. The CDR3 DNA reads TGTGCCAGCTCATCGTCAAGCCGGGGCACCGGGGAGCTGTTTTTT. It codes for CASSSSSRGTGELFF.

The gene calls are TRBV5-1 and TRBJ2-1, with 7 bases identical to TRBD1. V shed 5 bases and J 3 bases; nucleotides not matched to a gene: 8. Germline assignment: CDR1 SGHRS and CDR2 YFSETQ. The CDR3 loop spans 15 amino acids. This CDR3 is CASSYSGTDYNEQFF. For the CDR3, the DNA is TGCGCCAGCAGTTACTCCGGGACAGACTACAATGAGCAGTTCTTC.

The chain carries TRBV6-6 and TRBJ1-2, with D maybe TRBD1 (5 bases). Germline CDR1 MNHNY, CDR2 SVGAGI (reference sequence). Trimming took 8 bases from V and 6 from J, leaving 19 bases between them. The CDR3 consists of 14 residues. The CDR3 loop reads CASSLGGAVDGYTF. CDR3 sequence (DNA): TGTGCCAGCTCACTCGGGGGAGCGGTAGATGGCTACACCTTC.

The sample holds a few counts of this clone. Here the CDR3 reads CASTGQPSSYEQYV. CDR3 nucleotide sequence: TGCGCCAGCACCGGACAGCCTAGCTCCTACGAGCAGTACGTC. The gene calls are TRBV10-2 and TRBJ2-7; tentative D call: TRBD1 (6 bases). Trimming stripped 7 bases from V and 0 bases from J, with 13 bases between. Germline CDR1 and CDR2: WSHSY and SAAADI. CDR3 length equals 14 residues.

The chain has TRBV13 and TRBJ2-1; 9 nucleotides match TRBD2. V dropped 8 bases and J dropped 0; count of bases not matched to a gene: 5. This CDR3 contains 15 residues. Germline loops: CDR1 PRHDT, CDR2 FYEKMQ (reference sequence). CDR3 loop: CASLDSGSSYNEQFF. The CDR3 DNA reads TGTGCCAGCCTAGATAGCGGGAGCTCCTACAATGAGCAGTTCTTC.

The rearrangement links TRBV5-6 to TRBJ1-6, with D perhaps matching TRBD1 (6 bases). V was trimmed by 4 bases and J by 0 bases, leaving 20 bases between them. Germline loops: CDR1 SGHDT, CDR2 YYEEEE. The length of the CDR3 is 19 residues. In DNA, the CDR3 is TGTGCCAGCAGCCCCGGGGTGGGGGCCGCGAGCTCCTATAATTCACCCCTCCACTTT. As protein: CASSPGVGAASSYNSPLHF.

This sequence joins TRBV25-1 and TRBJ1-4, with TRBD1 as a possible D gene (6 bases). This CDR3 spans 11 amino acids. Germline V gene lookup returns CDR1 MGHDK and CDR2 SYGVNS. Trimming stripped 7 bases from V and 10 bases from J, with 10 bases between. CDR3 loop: CASTSGAKLFF. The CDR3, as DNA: TGTGCCAGCACATCAGGGGCAAAACTGTTTTTT.